These 30 T cell receptor beta chains came from one sample sequenced in a study of cytomegalovirus exposure and HLA in healthy donors. Vbeta (60) and Jbeta (13) primers were used in the PCR. This table comes from immunoSEQ multiplex PCR, and its TCRdb copy is limited to in-frame clones, with some not included. Here the sample spans about 100,000 clones, roughly four fifths being singletons. Sequencing was done on a sample of PBMCs. These receptors originate from a man in his forties in good health and CMV-seropositive.

The J gene is TRBJ1-5, the V gene TRBV6-4, with no clear D. From germline, CDR1 is MRHNA and CDR2 SNTAGT. There are 17 residues in the CDR3. Trimming cost V 9 bases and J 1 base, with 22 bases left between them. The CDR3 DNA reads as TGTGCCAGGGTAAGGGCAGGCGGACCGGGAAGCAATCAGCCCCAGCATTTT. Its protein is CARVRAGGPGSNQPQHF.

The gene calls are TRBV7-2 and TRBJ2-7; 7 positions match TRBD2. With V trimmed by 0 bases and J by 5 bases, 1 base remained unmatched. Germline CDR1 reads SGHTA; CDR2 reads FQGNSA. CDR3 length equals 13 residues. The CDR3 DNA reads TGTGCCAGCAGCTTAGCGGGACTAAACGAGCAGTACTTC. The encoded protein is CASSLAGLNEQYF.

The V and J genes are TRBV10-2 and TRBJ1-3, with D uncertain. Germline CDR1 reads WSHSY; CDR2 reads SAAADI. The CDR3 totals 13 residues. The V end lost 4 bases, the J end lost 0 bases, and 4 bases lay between the germline ends. CDR3 loop: CASSAYSGNTIYF. CDR3 DNA: TGCGCCAGCAGTGCTTACTCTGGAAACACCATATATTTT.

The chain carries TRBV18 and TRBJ2-6, with D possibly matching TRBD1 (5 bases). Per the germline V gene, CDR1 is KGHSH and CDR2 is LQKENI. The CDR3 extends over 14 amino acids. Trimming took 8 bases from V and 1 from J, leaving 9 bases between them. Here the CDR3 reads CASTQGSGANVLTF. The CDR3, as DNA: TGTGCCAGCACTCAGGGATCTGGGGCCAACGTCCTGACTTTC.

The J gene is TRBJ2-7, the V gene TRBV2; D may be TRBD1 (5 bases). The length of the CDR3 is 14 residues. The V gene's germline CDR1 is SNHLY and CDR2 FYNNEI. V was shortened by 3 bases and J by 4 bases, with 13 bases between the two germline ends. The CDR3 loop reads CASSDQGKEYEQYF. The DNA of the CDR3 is TGTGCCAGCAGTGACCAGGGAAAGGAGTACGAGCAGTACTTC.

Only one count was recorded for this clone. The rearrangement links TRBV18 to TRBJ2-3, with D maybe TRBD1 (6 bases). Trimming left V 3 bases short and J 9 bases short, with 10 bases between. Looked up from germline, CDR1 is KGHSH and CDR2 is LQKENI. There are 12 residues in the CDR3. CDR3 region: CASSPDRSTQYF. The DNA for the CDR3 is TGTGCCAGCTCACCCGACAGGTCCACGCAGTATTTT.

In its sample, this clone was seen once. The chain is built from TRBV11-2 and TRBJ1-2, with D perhaps matching TRBD1 (6 bases). Germline CDR1 is SGHAT and CDR2 is FQNNGV. Between the trimmed V and J ends, which lost 1 base and 5 bases, there was a span of 14 bases. The CDR3 extends over 15 amino acids. The CDR3 spells CASSLGRGWGYGYTF. CDR3 in DNA: TGTGCCAGCAGCTTAGGCAGGGGTTGGGGGTATGGCTACACCTTC.

This chain links TRBV9 with TRBJ2-5; 10 positions agree with TRBD2. V trimming: 0 bases; J trimming: 4 bases; junction bases outside the gene matches: 3. Germline CDR1 is SGDLS and CDR2 is YYNGEE. The CDR3 runs to 15 residues. Here the CDR3 reads CASSVAASGGETQYF. CDR3 DNA sequence: TGTGCCAGCAGCGTAGCCGCTAGCGGGGGAGAGACCCAGTACTTC. Drawing the rest from reference TRBV9 and TRBJ2-5, the complete variable domain is DSGVTQTPKHLITATGQRVTLRCSPRSGDLSVYWYQQSLDQGLQFLIQYYNGEERAKGNILERFSAQQFPDLHSELNLSSLELGDSALYFCASSVAASGGETQYFGPGTRLLVL.

This sequence joins TRBV18 and TRBJ2-4; 7 bases line up with TRBD1. Trimming removed 3 bases from V and 13 bases from J; junction bases left unmatched: 9. The germline V gene encodes CDR1 KGHSH and CDR2 LQKENI. The CDR3 extends over 13 amino acids. DNA for the CDR3: TGTGCCAGCTCACCGGGACAGAAGGAGGTGCAGTACTTC. Translating gives CASSPGQKEVQYF.

This chain connects TRBV11-3 to TRBJ2-7; 7 nucleotides align to TRBD1. Germline CDR1 SGHNT, CDR2 YENEEA. The CDR3 length is 13 residues. With V trimmed by 5 bases and J by 10 bases, 11 bases remained unmatched. The CDR3 region is CASSQGTDRDQYF. The CDR3 bases are TGTGCCAGCAGCCAGGGGACAGACAGGGACCAGTACTTC.

The V call is TRBV10-3, the J call TRBJ1-5, with D possibly TRBD1 on 6 matching bases. Looked up from germline, CDR1 is ENHRY and CDR2 is SYGVKD. This CDR3 has 14 residues. The V end lost 10 bases, the J end lost 1 base, and 14 bases lay between the germline ends. The CDR3 loop is CATAGEGSNQPQHF. CDR3 nucleotides: TGTGCCACCGCAGGGGAGGGGAGCAATCAGCCCCAGCATTTT.

The chain recombines TRBV5-8 with TRBJ2-7; 12 bases are shared with TRBD1. The germline V gene encodes CDR1 SGHTS and CDR2 YDEGEE. J lost 5 bases, V lost 5 bases, and 2 bases had no gene match. The CDR3 is 13 amino acids. CDR3 residues: CASRGQGANEQYF. The CDR3 nucleotides are TGTGCCAGCAGGGGACAGGGGGCGAACGAGCAGTACTTC.

The chain recombines TRBV19 with TRBJ1-5; TRBD1 aligns across 10 bases. CDR3 length equals 16 residues. V was clipped by 4 bases and J by 1 base; unmatched bases: 4. The germline V gene has CDR1 LNHDA and CDR2 SQIVND (reference sequence). The CDR3 region is CASSNRDRGSNQPQHF. In DNA, the CDR3 is TGTGCCAGTAGTAACCGGGACAGGGGAAGCAATCAGCCCCAGCATTTT.

The chain employs TRBV5-5 and TRBJ2-5; the D is unclear. Trimming removed 3 bases from V and 0 bases from J, with 9 bases in between. This CDR3 contains 14 residues. CDR1 and CDR2 from the germline V gene are SGHKS and YYEKEE (reference sequence). The DNA for the CDR3 is TGTGCCAGCAGCTCGCGGCTCGACCAAGAGACCCAGTACTTC. This codes for CASSSRLDQETQYF.

The chain is built from TRBV21-1 and TRBJ2-3; the table calls TRBD1, which could not be checked here. TRBV21-1 is a documented pseudogene. The CDR3 spans 15 residues. In DNA, the CDR3 is TGTGCCAGCAGCAGGTGCGGGACAGGGTTATATACGCAGTATTTT. This translates into CASSRCGTGLYTQYF.

This chain uses TRBV30 with TRBJ1-2; D is unclear. V lost 3 bases and J 7 bases, leaving 15 bases between the germline ends. The CDR3 is 13 residues long. Germline values: CDR1 GTSNPN, CDR2 SVGIG (reference sequence). The CDR3 protein is CAWRKEGTSGYTF. The CDR3 DNA follows: TGTGCCTGGAGGAAAGAGGGTACGAGTGGCTACACCTTC.

Only one count was recorded for this clone. The CDR3 DNA is TGTGCCAGCAGTGAAAGCTTCACAGGGGATCAGCCCCAGCATTTT. Its protein is CASSESFTGDQPQHF. The chain couples TRBV6-1 to TRBJ1-5, with 7 positions matching TRBD1. Trimming cost V 2 bases and J 5 bases; bases outside gene matches: 6. Germline V gene sequence: CDR1 MNHNS, CDR2 SASEGT. This CDR3 is built from 15 residues.

The rearrangement joins TRBV28 to TRBJ2-7; D is possibly TRBD1 (5 bases). Germline-derived CDR1 and CDR2 are MDHEN and SYDVKM. The CDR3 spans 13 residues. With 7 bases removed from V and 1 base from J, the gap between germline ends came to 11 bases. The CDR3 sequence is CASTLSGSYEQYF. The CDR3 DNA reads TGTGCCAGCACCCTCTCAGGGTCCTACGAGCAGTACTTC.

This clone showed up just a few times. The V and J genes are TRBV5-1 and TRBJ2-3; 7 nucleotides match TRBD2. The germline gives CDR1 SGHRS, CDR2 YFSETQ. The CDR3 is 18 amino acids. With 3 bases clipped from V and 0 bases from J, the junction kept 13 bases outside the gene matches. The CDR3 here is CASSSRYVSSGSTDTQYF. The DNA of the CDR3 is TGCGCCAGCAGCTCCCGATACGTTAGTAGCGGGAGCACAGATACGCAGTATTTT.

This rearrangement joins TRBV27 to TRBJ2-5; 15 nucleotides line up with TRBD2. CDR1 is MNHEY and CDR2 is SMNVEV in the germline V gene (reference sequence). The CDR3 contains 19 residues. Trimming removed 4 bases from V and 2 bases from J; junction bases left unmatched: 11. The DNA for the CDR3 is TGTGCCAGCAGTTCATCCACTCGGGGACTAGCGGGAGGACAAGAGACCCAGTACTTC. As protein: CASSSSTRGLAGGQETQYF.

The rearrangement joins TRBV9 to TRBJ2-2; D is ambiguous. This CDR3 has 14 amino acids. The V end was cut by 0 bases, the J end by 0 bases, with 3 bases between. Germline V gene lookup returns CDR1 SGDLS and CDR2 YYNGEE. The CDR3 DNA reads as TGTGCCAGCAGCGTAGCTCCGAACACCGGGGAGCTGTTTTTT. This gives the protein CASSVAPNTGELFF.

The chain employs TRBV5-1 and TRBJ1-3; TRBD1 might be the D (6 bases). V was clipped by 4 bases and J by 0 bases, with 11 bases between them. The germline V gene has CDR1 SGHRS and CDR2 YFSETQ. CDR3 length: 15 residues. The CDR3 region is CASSMDSRSGNTIYF. For the CDR3, the DNA is TGCGCCAGCAGCATGGACAGCCGCTCTGGAAACACCATATATTTT.

This chain uses TRBV5-1 with TRBJ2-2; 13 bases are shared with TRBD2. CDR3 length: 16 residues. Germline V gene lookup returns CDR1 SGHRS and CDR2 YFSETQ. Trimming took 4 bases from V and 5 from J; bases not matched to a gene: 5. The CDR3 DNA reads as TGCGCCAGCAGCCAAACTAGCGGGAGGGGAACCGGGGAGCTGTTTTTT. This sequence encodes CASSQTSGRGTGELFF.

The chain recombines TRBV5-1 with TRBJ1-2, with D perhaps matching TRBD1 (5 bases). The V gene lost 0 bases and the J gene lost 4 bases, with 13 bases spanning the gap. CDR3 size: 15 residues. CDR1 SGHRS and CDR2 YFSETQ come from the germline V gene. The CDR3 coding sequence is TGCGCCAGCAGCTTGGACGGAAGGGACTCCTATGGCTACACCTTC. It yields the protein CASSLDGRDSYGYTF.

The table lists this clone with a few counts. The rearrangement uses TRBV5-4 and TRBJ2-2; 7 positions match TRBD1. The CDR3 is made up of 15 amino acids. CDR1 is SGHNT and CDR2 is YYREEE in the germline V gene (reference sequence). V gave up 4 bases and J gave up 4 bases; unmatched junction bases: 7. CDR3 nucleotides: TGTGCCAGCAGCACAAACAGGGGTATCACCGGGGAGCTGTTTTTT. Translation gives CASSTNRGITGELFF.

This rearrangement joins TRBV19 to TRBJ2-3; 7 bases are shared with TRBD2. Per germline, CDR1 LNHDA and CDR2 SQIVND (reference sequence). V was clipped by 4 bases and J by 1 base; unmatched bases: 11. The CDR3 is 17 residues long. CDR3 nucleotides: TGTGCCAGTAGTAGACGCGGGGCTAGCGGCGGCACAGATACGCAGTATTTT. Its protein is CASSRRGASGGTDTQYF. Supplemented by reference TRBV19 and TRBJ2-3, the full variable domain reads DGGITQSPKYLFRKEGQNVTLSCEQNLNHDAMYWYRQDPGQGLRLIYYSQIVNDFQKGDIAEGYSVSREKKESFPLTVTSAQKNPTAFYLCASSRRGASGGTDTQYFGPGTRLTVL.

The genes are TRBV30 and TRBJ2-1; D may be TRBD1 (5 bases). The CDR3 consists of 12 residues. Germline CDR1 reads GTSNPN; CDR2 reads SVGIG (reference sequence). Trimming shortened V by 1 base and J by 4 bases, and 5 bases separated the two germline ends. This CDR3 is CAWSGQYNEQFF. The CDR3 DNA sequence: TGTGCCTGGAGTGGACAGTACAATGAGCAGTTCTTC.

V and J are TRBV4-2 and TRBJ2-6; D may be TRBD1 (5 bases). CDR1 LGHNA and CDR2 YNFKEQ come from the germline V gene. Deletions cut 1 base from V and 0 bases from J, with 13 bases between. The CDR3 runs 18 residues. The CDR3 DNA is TGTGCCAGCAGCCAAGGCCTTAACAGGAGCTCTGGGGCCAACGTCCTGACTTTC. This sequence encodes CASSQGLNRSSGANVLTF.

The chain recombines TRBV4-2 with TRBJ2-3, with TRBD1 matching over 8 bases. This CDR3 is 16 amino acids long. Germline V gives CDR1 LGHNA, CDR2 YNFKEQ. The V and J ends lost 5 bases and 3 bases, in that order; junction bases with no gene match: 10. CDR3 in amino acids: CASSARPRGLTDTQYF. The CDR3 DNA sequence: TGTGCCAGCAGCGCCCGTCCCAGGGGGCTTACAGATACGCAGTATTTT.

V is TRBV7-8 and J is TRBJ1-4; possible D gene TRBD1, 6 bases. This CDR3 region has 14 residues. V lost 2 bases to trimming and J lost 5 bases, with 9 bases between them. Germline CDR1 SGHVS, CDR2 FQNEAQ. The CDR3 DNA follows: TGTGCCAGCAGCTTAACAGGGTCGAATGAAAAACTGTTTTTT. Translating it yields CASSLTGSNEKLFF.